This is a list of T cell receptor beta chains from one sample in a study of blood T cells in healthy people across ages. MiXCR, run by TCRdb on the 5' RACE reads, gives a single entry per CDR3 protein. This sample has 1.5 million to 2 million distinct CDR3 sequences, with 30% to 40% found just once. Sample: blood. The receptors here all came from a human donor in good health. The CDR3 runs from the conserved cysteine through the conserved F or W. The D gene is left open where the match is weak. Rows give clone size only sometimes, using once, few, many, or a class for an expanded clone.

d_call	v_call	j_call	clone_size	cdr3_nt	cdr3_aa
.	TRBV29-1	TRBJ2-7	many	TGCAGCGTTGAAGCCACAGACGAGCAGTACTTC	CSVEATDEQYF
TRBD2	TRBV20-1	TRBJ2-1	.	TGCAGTGCTAGACTTAGCGGGGGGCCCCGAGAGCAGTTCTTC	CSARLSGGPREQFF
.	TRBV7-9	TRBJ2-1	.	TGTGCCAGCAGCTCTAGACTGCGGGATTTCTACGATGAGCAGTTCTTC	CASSSRLRDFYDEQFF
.	TRBV19	TRBJ2-3	.	TGTGCCAGTAGTATAGTGGTAAGGGATACGCAGTATTTT	CASSIVVRDTQYF
.	TRBV7-9	TRBJ2-7	few	TGTGCCAGCAGCTTGGGGGAATCAGGACATCTGGCCGAGCAGTACTTC	CASSLGESGHLAEQYF
TRBD2	TRBV6-2/TRBV6-3	TRBJ2-3	.	TGTGCCAGCAGTTACCCCGGGACTAGCGGGGGGGCCACAGATACGCAGTATTTT	CASSYPGTSGGATDTQYF
TRBD2	TRBV6-2/TRBV6-3	TRBJ2-7	.	TGTGCCAGCAGGAAGAAGCGGGGGAGCGAAAAAGAAAACTACGAGCAGTACTTC	CASRKKRGSEKENYEQYF
.	TRBV12-3/TRBV12-4	TRBJ2-1	.	TGTGCCAGCACCCCGAGACGAGGGGATGAGCAGTTCTTC	CASTPRRGDEQFF
.	TRBV7-3	TRBJ1-5	.	TGTGCCAGCAGCACCCCCGGGCAGCCCCAGCATTTT	CASSTPGQPQHF
.	TRBV7-2	TRBJ2-1	many	TGTGCCAGCAGCTTAGGGGGGGCCACTTACAATGAGCAGTTCTTC	CASSLGGATYNEQFF
.	TRBV7-2	TRBJ2-1	.	TGTGCCAGCAGCTTAGGAGGCGGGGACCCCTCCTACAATGAGCAGTTCTTC	CASSLGGGDPSYNEQFF
TRBD2	TRBV7-8	TRBJ2-1	few	TGTGCCAGCAGCTTGGGTTCAGCGGGGGGTAGGAATGAGCAGTTCTTC	CASSLGSAGGRNEQFF
.	TRBV12-3/TRBV12-4	TRBJ1-2	once	TGTGCCAGCAGACAGGGCAGGGGCGAGGGGGACTATGGCTACACCTTC	CASRQGRGEGDYGYTF
TRBD1	TRBV15	TRBJ1-6	.	TGTGCCACCAGCAGAGGCCCCCCGGGACAGCAATCATCACCCCTCCACTTT	CATSRGPPGQQSSPLHF
TRBD1	TRBV3-1	TRBJ1-2	.	TGTGCCAGCAGCCCATTGACAGGGACTTCCTATGGCTACACCTTC	CASSPLTGTSYGYTF
.	TRBV20-1	TRBJ1-1	.	TGCAGTGCTAGAGATCTGACGGGGAACACTGAAGCTTTCTTT	CSARDLTGNTEAFF
TRBD1	TRBV15	TRBJ2-7	.	TGTGCCACCAGCAGAGATAGGGGACAGTCCTACGAGCAGTACTTC	CATSRDRGQSYEQYF
.	TRBV5-1	TRBJ2-3	few	TGCGCCAGCAGCTTGACCCAAGTAATTCTCCGGACAGATACGCAGTATTTT	CASSLTQVILRTDTQYF
TRBD1	TRBV12-3/TRBV12-4	TRBJ1-2	.	TGTGCCAGCAGTTTACGACAGGGGGCAATGCATGGCTACACCTTC	CASSLRQGAMHGYTF